The rows below give T cell receptor beta chains drawn from one sample of a study of blood T cell repertoires in COVID-19. Method: immunoSEQ multiplex PCR; TCRdb's copy keeps in-frame clones and lacks some. The table has over 400,000 clones, about 85% seen once. Sequencing was performed on PBMCs or T cells enriched from blood (not recorded which). The receptor source for this set is a woman in her sixties or seventies who had recovered from COVID-19. CDR3s include the opening cysteine and the closing phenylalanine or tryptophan. The D gene is left open where the match is weak.

CDR3 protein,V gene,D gene
CASSPLTRTDTQYF,TRBV3-1/TRBV3-2,-
CASSPDIAGVSYNEQFF,TRBV7-6,TRBD2
CASSYRSGLGTDTQYF,TRBV5-1,-
CTSSGDRGLEKLFF,TRBV1,-
CATSRDPFGTGSTGELFF,TRBV15,TRBD1
CASSPWAGHTEAFF,TRBV9,-
CASSVRDRLADTQYF,TRBV9,TRBD1
CASSRQPVGYGYTF,TRBV6-5,-
CASSPFRQGGITGELFF,TRBV10-1,-
CSVPFQGQGNEKLFF,TRBV29-1,TRBD1
CSVGHGTEAFF,TRBV29-1,-